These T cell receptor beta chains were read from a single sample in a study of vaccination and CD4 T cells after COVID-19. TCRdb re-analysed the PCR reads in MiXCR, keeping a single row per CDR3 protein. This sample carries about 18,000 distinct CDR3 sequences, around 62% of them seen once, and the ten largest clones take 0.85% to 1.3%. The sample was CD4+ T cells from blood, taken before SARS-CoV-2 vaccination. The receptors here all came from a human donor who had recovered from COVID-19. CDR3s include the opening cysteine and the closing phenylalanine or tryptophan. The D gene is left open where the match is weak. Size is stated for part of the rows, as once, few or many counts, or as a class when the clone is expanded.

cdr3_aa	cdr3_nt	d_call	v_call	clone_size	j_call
CASSEGVGEQFF	TGTGCCAGCAGTGAAGGGGTGGGTGAGCAGTTCTTC	.	TRBV2	.	TRBJ2-1
CASSLAQRSHEQYF	TGTGCCAGCAGCTTAGCCCAGAGGTCCCACGAGCAGTACTTC	.	TRBV7-8	.	TRBJ2-7
CASSLDSGSYEQYF	TGTGCCAGCAGCCTCGATAGCGGGAGTTACGAGCAGTACTTC	TRBD2	TRBV7-3	.	TRBJ2-7
CATSDRGLAGSTDTQYF	TGTGCCACCAGTGACCGCGGACTAGCGGGGAGCACAGATACGCAGTATTTT	TRBD2	TRBV24-1	once	TRBJ2-3
CAISESRGETQYF	TGTGCCATCAGTGAGTCGAGGGGAGAGACCCAGTACTTC	.	TRBV10-3	.	TRBJ2-5
CASSLSPKLAGVVHTQYF	TGTGCCAGCAGTTTATCCCCGAAACTAGCGGGAGTTGTACATACGCAGTATTTT	TRBD2	TRBV28	.	TRBJ2-3
CASSLKGTQYF	TGTGCCAGCAGTCTCAAGGGGACCCAGTACTTC	.	TRBV28	.	TRBJ2-5
CSARGLAGGLQETQYF	TGCAGTGCTAGGGGACTAGCGGGAGGTCTCCAAGAGACCCAGTACTTC	TRBD2	TRBV20-1	few	TRBJ2-5
CSAHTGIFGNTIYF	TGCAGTGCTCATACAGGGATTTTTGGAAACACCATATATTTT	.	TRBV20-1	.	TRBJ1-3
CASRGTGLNSPLHF	TGTGCCAGTAGAGGGACAGGGCTGAATTCACCCCTCCACTTT	TRBD1	TRBV19	.	TRBJ1-6
CASSKVGGGHRASYEQYF	TGTGCCAGCAGCAAAGTAGGGGGAGGTCACAGGGCATCCTACGAGCAGTACTTC	.	TRBV21-1	.	TRBJ2-7
CASSPYGTSGTDTQYF	TGTGCCAGCAGTCCTTACGGGACTAGTGGCACAGATACGCAGTATTTT	TRBD2	TRBV12-3/TRBV12-4	.	TRBJ2-3
CASSWGVREKLFF	TGTGCCAGCAGTTGGGGGGTTCGTGAAAAACTGTTTTTT	.	TRBV6-5	.	TRBJ1-4
CASSLRQGGFRNQPQHF	TGTGCCAGCAGTCTGAGACAGGGTGGGTTTCGCAATCAGCCCCAGCATTTT	TRBD1	TRBV6-1	.	TRBJ1-5
CSARSGGSNNSPLHF	TGCAGTGCTAGATCCGGGGGATCGAATAATTCACCCCTCCACTTT	.	TRBV20-1	.	TRBJ1-6
CATSDPGQDFYGYTF	TGTGCCACCAGTGACCCCGGACAAGATTTCTATGGCTACACCTTC	.	TRBV24-1	.	TRBJ1-2
CASSQTGRRETQYF	TGCGCCAGCAGCCAAACGGGGCGTCGAGAGACCCAGTACTTC	.	TRBV4-1	.	TRBJ2-5
CSARDNNQPQHF	TGCAGTGCTAGAGACAACAATCAGCCCCAGCATTTT	.	TRBV20-1	few	TRBJ1-5
CSAPPAIGESQETQYF	TGCAGTGCTCCCCCCGCCATTGGAGAATCTCAAGAGACCCAGTACTTC	.	TRBV20-1	.	TRBJ2-5
CASSKVPPDGYTF	TGCGCCAGCAGCAAGGTTCCTCCTGACGGCTACACCTTC	.	TRBV5-1	once	TRBJ1-2
CSAYQSPNTDTQYF	TGCAGCGCCTACCAATCTCCGAACACAGATACGCAGTATTTT	.	TRBV20-1	.	TRBJ2-3
CASSPLQGRRNSPLHF	TGTGCCAGCAGCCCCCTACAGGGAAGAAGGAATTCACCCCTCCACTTT	.	TRBV5-8	.	TRBJ1-6
CASSFLAESTDTHYF	TGTGCCAGCAGCTTTCTAGCGGAAAGCACAGATACGCACTATTTT	TRBD2	TRBV7-9	.	TRBJ2-3
CATSRVWTAEQYF	TGTGCCACCAGCAGAGTATGGACTGCCGAGCAGTACTTC	.	TRBV15	.	TRBJ2-7
CSAKVGNTEAFF	TGCAGTGCTAAGGTCGGCAACACTGAAGCTTTCTTT	.	TRBV20-1	.	TRBJ1-1
CASSLVSSGSRELFF	TGTGCCAGCAGCTTGGTTTCTAGCGGGAGCCGGGAGCTGTTTTTT	TRBD2	TRBV5-4	.	TRBJ2-2
CASRNGNTEAFF	TGTGCCAGCAGAAATGGGAACACTGAAGCTTTCTTT	.	TRBV7-6	.	TRBJ1-1
CSARDRQGLEQFF	TGCAGTGCTAGAGATCGTCAAGGTCTCGAGCAGTTCTTC	.	TRBV20-1	.	TRBJ2-1